This record covers a single T cell receptor (beta chain). These data come from a study of blood T cell repertoires in COVID-19. This CDR3 has 16 residues. The V gene end was trimmed by 4 bases and the J gene end by 1 base; junction bases not matched to a gene: 13. The germline V gene encodes CDR1 SQVTM and CDR2 ANQGSEA. Repertoires were generated with immunoSEQ multiplex PCR, while TCRdb's copy carries only in-frame clones and drops some. The profile shows approximately 100,000 clones, around 86% of them singletons. The rearrangement uses TRBV29-1 and TRBJ2-7, with 7 bases lining up with TRBD2. This clonotype was obtained from a man aged 50 to 59 with acute or convalescent COVID-19. Material: peripheral blood. The CDR3 here is CSVVPGEGSRSYEQYF. CDR3 coding DNA: TGCAGCGTTGTACCCGGGGAGGGATCCCGGTCCTACGAGCAGTACTTC.